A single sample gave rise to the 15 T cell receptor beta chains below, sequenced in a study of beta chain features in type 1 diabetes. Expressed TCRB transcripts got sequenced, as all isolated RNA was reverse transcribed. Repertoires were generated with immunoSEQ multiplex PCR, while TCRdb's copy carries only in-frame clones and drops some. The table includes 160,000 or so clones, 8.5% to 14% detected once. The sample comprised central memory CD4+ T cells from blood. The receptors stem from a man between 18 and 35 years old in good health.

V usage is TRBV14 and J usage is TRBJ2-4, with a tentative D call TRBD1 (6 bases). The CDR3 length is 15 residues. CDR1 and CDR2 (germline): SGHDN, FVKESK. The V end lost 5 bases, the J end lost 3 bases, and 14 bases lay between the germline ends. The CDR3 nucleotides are TGTGCCAGCAGCTCAATTGGGACAAGCAAAAACATTCAGTACTTC. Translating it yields CASSSIGTSKNIQYF.

The chain's CDR3 is CASSPPNEQETQYF. The CDR3, as DNA: TGTGCCAGCTCACCACCGAACGAGCAAGAGACCCAGTACTTC. This chain uses TRBV18 with TRBJ2-5; D remains ambiguous. The ends were cut back, 0 bases at V and 2 bases at J, with 7 bases in the middle. The germline gives CDR1 KGHSH, CDR2 LQKENI. CDR3 length equals 14 residues.

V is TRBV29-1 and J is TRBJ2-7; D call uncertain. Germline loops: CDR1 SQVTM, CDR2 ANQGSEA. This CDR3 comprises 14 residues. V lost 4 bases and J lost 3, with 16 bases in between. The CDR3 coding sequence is TGCAGCGTTGTTGTCAGGACCATGGGCTACGAGCAGTACTTC. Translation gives CSVVVRTMGYEQYF.

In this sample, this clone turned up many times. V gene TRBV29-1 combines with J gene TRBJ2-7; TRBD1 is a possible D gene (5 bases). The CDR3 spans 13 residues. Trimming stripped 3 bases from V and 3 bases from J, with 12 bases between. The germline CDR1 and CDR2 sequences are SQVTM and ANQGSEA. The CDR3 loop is CSVDQGNGYEQYF. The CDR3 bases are TGCAGCGTTGACCAGGGCAACGGCTACGAGCAGTACTTC.

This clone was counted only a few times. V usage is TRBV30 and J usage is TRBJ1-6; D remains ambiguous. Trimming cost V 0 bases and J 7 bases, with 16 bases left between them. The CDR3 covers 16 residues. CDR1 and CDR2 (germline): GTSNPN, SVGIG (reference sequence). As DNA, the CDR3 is TGTGCCTGGAGTGTACAAGGGCGACACAGCAATTCACCCCTCCACTTT. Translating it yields CAWSVQGRHSNSPLHF.

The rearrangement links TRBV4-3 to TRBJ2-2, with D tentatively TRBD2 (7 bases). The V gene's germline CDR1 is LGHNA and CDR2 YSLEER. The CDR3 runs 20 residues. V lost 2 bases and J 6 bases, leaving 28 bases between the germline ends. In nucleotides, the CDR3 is TGCGCCAGCAGCCAAAGGTCTAGCGGCGGGACAAGGCATTTGTCCGGGGAGCTGTTTTTT. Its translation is CASSQRSSGGTRHLSGELFF.

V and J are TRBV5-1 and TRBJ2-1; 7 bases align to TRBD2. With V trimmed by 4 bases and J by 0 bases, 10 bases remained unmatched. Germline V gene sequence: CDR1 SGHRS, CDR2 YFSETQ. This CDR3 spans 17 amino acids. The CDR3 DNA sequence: TGCGCCAGCAGCCCCGCTAGCGGAGATTTCTCCTACAATGAGCAGTTCTTC. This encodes CASSPASGDFSYNEQFF.

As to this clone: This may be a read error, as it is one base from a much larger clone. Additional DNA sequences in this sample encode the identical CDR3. In DNA form, the CDR3 reads TGCAGCGTTGAAGGGTTACAGCTAGAGCAGTACTTC. It is translated as CSVEGLQLEQYF. This sequence joins TRBV29-1 and TRBJ2-7; no firm D call. V gave up 1 base and J gave up 7 bases, with 11 bases separating them. The CDR3 is 12 amino acids. Germline V gene sequence: CDR1 SQVTM, CDR2 ANQGSEA.

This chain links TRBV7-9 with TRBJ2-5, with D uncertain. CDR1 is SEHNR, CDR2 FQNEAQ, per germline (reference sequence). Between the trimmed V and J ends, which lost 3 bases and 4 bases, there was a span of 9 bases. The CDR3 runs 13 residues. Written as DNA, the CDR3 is TGTGCCAGCAGCTTCTTGACCGCAGAGACCCAGTACTTC. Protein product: CASSFLTAETQYF.

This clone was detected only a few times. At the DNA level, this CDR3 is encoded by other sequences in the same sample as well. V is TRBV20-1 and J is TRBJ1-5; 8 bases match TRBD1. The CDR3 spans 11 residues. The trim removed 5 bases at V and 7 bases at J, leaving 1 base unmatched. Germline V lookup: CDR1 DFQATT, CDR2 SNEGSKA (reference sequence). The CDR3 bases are TGCAGTGCTGGGACAGGACAGCCCCAGCATTTT. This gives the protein CSAGTGQPQHF.

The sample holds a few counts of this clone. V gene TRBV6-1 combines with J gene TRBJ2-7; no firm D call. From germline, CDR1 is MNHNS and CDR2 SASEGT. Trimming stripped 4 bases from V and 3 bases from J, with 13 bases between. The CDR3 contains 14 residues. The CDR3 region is CASSVQLTNYEQYF. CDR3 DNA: TGTGCCAGCAGTGTGCAGTTAACCAACTACGAGCAGTACTTC.

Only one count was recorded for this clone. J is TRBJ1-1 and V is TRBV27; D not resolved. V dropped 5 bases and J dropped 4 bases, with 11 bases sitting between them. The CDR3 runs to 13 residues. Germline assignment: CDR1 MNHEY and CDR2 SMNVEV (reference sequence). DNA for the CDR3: TGTGCCAGCAGTCGGACGCGCTCCACTGAAGCTTTCTTT. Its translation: CASSRTRSTEAFF.

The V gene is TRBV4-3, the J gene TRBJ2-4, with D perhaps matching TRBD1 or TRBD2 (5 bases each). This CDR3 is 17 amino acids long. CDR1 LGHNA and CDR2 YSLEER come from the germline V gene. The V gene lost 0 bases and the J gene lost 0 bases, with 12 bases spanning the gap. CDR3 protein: CASSQDRDGLAKNIQYF. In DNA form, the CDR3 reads TGCGCCAGCAGCCAAGACCGGGACGGACTAGCCAAAAACATTCAGTACTTC.

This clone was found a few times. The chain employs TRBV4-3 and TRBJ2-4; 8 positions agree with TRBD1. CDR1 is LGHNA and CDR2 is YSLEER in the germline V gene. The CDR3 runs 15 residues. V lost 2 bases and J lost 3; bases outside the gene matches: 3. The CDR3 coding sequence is TGCGCCAGCAGCCAACTAACAGGGGGCAAAAACATTCAGTACTTC. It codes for CASSQLTGGKNIQYF.

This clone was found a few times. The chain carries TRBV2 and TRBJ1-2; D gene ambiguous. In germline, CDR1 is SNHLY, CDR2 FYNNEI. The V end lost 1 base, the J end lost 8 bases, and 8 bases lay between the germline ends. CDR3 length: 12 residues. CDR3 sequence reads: CASSEGNGGYTF. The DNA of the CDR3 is TGTGCCAGCAGTGAAGGGAACGGCGGCTACACCTTC. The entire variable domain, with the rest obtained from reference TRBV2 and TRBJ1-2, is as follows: EPEVTQTPSHQVTQMGQEVILRCVPISNHLYFYWYRQILGQKVEFLVSFYNNEISEKSEIFDDQFSVERPDGSNFTLKIRSTKLEDSAMYFCASSEGNGGYTFGSGTRLTVV.